The 7 T cell receptor beta chains presented below share a single source sample, sequenced in a study of cytomegalovirus exposure and HLA in healthy donors. Primers: 60 Vbeta forward and 13 Jbeta reverse. Assay used: immunoSEQ multiplex PCR; TCRdb lists only in-frame clones, some missing. This sample has roughly 150,000 clones; around 84% occur once, and the top ten carry 2.5% to 3%. Material for sequencing was PBMCs. The receptors here all came from a man younger than 40 in good health and CMV-seropositive.

This sequence joins TRBV13 and TRBJ2-6, with D unclear. V gave up 5 bases and J gave up 0 bases, with 14 bases separating them. The CDR3 sequence is 17 residues long. From germline, CDR1 is PRHDT and CDR2 FYEKMQ (reference sequence). The CDR3 DNA sequence: TGTGCCAGCAGCCAGACAAGAACATCCTCTGGGGCCAACGTCCTGACTTTC. Its translation: CASSQTRTSSGANVLTF.

V and J are TRBV27 and TRBJ1-1; 8 nucleotides agree with TRBD1. There are 16 residues in the CDR3. The trim removed 0 bases at V and 1 base at J, leaving 4 bases unmatched. Germline V gene lookup returns CDR1 MNHEY and CDR2 SMNVEV (reference sequence). Here the CDR3 DNA reads TGTGCCAGCAGTTTATCAGCGGGGACAGGGAACACTGAAGCTTTCTTT. This encodes CASSLSAGTGNTEAFF.

V gene TRBV9 combines with J gene TRBJ1-1; no clear D gene. Germline CDR1 is SGDLS and CDR2 is YYNGEE. With 0 bases removed from V and 4 bases from J, the gap between germline ends came to 13 bases. CDR3 length equals 15 residues. The DNA for the CDR3 is TGTGCCAGCAGCGTAGGGGAGACCTGGGCCACTGAAGCTTTCTTT. This sequence encodes CASSVGETWATEAFF.

The chain combines TRBV4-1 with TRBJ2-5, with TRBD2 identical over 16 bases. The CDR3 has 18 residues. V lost 0 bases to trimming and J lost 2 bases; unmatched junction nucleotides: 3. Germline loops: CDR1 MGHRA, CDR2 YSYEKL. CDR3 sequence (DNA): TGCGCCAGCAGCCAAGATAGGGGACTAGCGGGAGGGCAAGAGACCCAGTACTTC. This codes for CASSQDRGLAGGQETQYF.

V and J are TRBV13 and TRBJ2-5, with 9 bases matching TRBD2. Germline CDR1 and CDR2: PRHDT and FYEKMQ (reference sequence). This CDR3 has 15 amino acids. J lost 2 bases, V lost 5 bases, and 6 bases had no gene match. CDR3 in amino acids: CASSLRLAGQETQYF. CDR3 coding DNA: TGTGCCAGCAGCCTACGCCTAGCGGGACAAGAGACCCAGTACTTC.

The chain carries TRBV15 and TRBJ2-1; 9 bases align to TRBD1. V trimming: 1 base; J trimming: 8 bases; junction bases outside the gene matches: 12. The CDR3 covers 17 residues. CDR1 is LNHNV and CDR2 is YYDKDF in the germline V gene (reference sequence). For the CDR3, the DNA is TGTGCCACCAGCAGAGGGCCTCCGGGGACAGGGATCCATGAGCAGTTCTTC. Protein product: CATSRGPPGTGIHEQFF.

This chain links TRBV6-5 with TRBJ2-1; the match to TRBD2 covers 9 bases. Trimming took 2 bases from V and 6 from J; bases not matched to a gene: 8. The CDR3 is 16 amino acids. The germline V gene encodes CDR1 MNHEY and CDR2 SVGAGI. CDR3 in amino acids: CASSYTSGRRPNEQFF. The CDR3 DNA follows: TGTGCCAGCAGTTACACCAGCGGGAGGAGACCCAATGAGCAGTTCTTC.